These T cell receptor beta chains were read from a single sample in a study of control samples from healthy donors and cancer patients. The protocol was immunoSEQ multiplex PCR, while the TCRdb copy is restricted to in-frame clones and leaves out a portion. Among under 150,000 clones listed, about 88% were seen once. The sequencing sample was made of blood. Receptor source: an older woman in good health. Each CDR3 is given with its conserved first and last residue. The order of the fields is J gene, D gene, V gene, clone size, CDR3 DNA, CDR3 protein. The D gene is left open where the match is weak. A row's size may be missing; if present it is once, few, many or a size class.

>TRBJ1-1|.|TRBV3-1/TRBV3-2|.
TGTGCCAGCAGCACGATTGGTCAGGACACTGAAGCTTTCTTT
CASSTIGQDTEAFF
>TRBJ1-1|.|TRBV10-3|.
TGTGCCATCAGTGAGTCTGACGGCCTAATTGAAGCTTTCTTT
CAISESDGLIEAFF
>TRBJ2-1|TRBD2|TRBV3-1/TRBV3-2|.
TGTGCCAGCAGCCAACCGCGGGGGGGAGTTGGTTATGAGCAGTTCTTC
CASSQPRGGVGYEQFF
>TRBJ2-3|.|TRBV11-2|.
TGTGCCAGCAGCTTAGGCCGGGGAAGGGGGTGGGCCACAGATACGCAGTATTTT
CASSLGRGRGWATDTQYF
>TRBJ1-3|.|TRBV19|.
TGTGCCAGTAGTATGGGACGGCGGAGCACCATATATTTT
CASSMGRRSTIYF
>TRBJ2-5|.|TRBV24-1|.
TGTGCCACCAGTGATACTGGGTTCTCCCACCAAGAGACCCAGTACTTC
CATSDTGFSHQETQYF
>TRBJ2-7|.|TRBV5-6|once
TGTGCCAGCAGCTCCTACAGGGGGGGGTACGAGCAGTACTTC
CASSSYRGGYEQYF
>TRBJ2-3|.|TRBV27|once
TGTGCCAGCAGTTCCCCAACACAAAACAGGGAAGATACGCAGTATTTT
CASSSPTQNREDTQYF
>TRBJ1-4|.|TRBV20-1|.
TGCAGTGCTAGTGACTCCAGGACTAATGAAAAACTGTTTTTT
CSASDSRTNEKLFF
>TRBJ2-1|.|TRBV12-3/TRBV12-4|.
TGTGCCAGCACCATACTCCCCAATGAGCAGTTCTTC
CASTILPNEQFF
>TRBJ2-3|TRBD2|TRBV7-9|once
TGTGCCAGCAGCATGACTAGCGGGAGCACAGATACGCAGTATTTT
CASSMTSGSTDTQYF
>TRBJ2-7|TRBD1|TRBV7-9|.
TGTGCCAGCAGCCCTCAGGGGGACTACGAGCAGTACTTC
CASSPQGDYEQYF
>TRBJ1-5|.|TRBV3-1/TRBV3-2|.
TGTGCCAGCAGCCAATATCCGGGCGATCAGCCCCAGCATTTT
CASSQYPGDQPQHF
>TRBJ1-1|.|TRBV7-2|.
TGTGCCAGCAGCTTAGAGGGACGGGGGTTGTACACTGAAGCTTTCTTT
CASSLEGRGLYTEAFF
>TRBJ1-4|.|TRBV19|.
TGTGCCAGTAGTACCACACCCGGGGGAGAACTGTTTTTT
CASSTTPGGELFF
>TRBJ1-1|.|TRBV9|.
TGTGCCAGCAGCCCAGGACCGGGACACGGCACTGAAGCTTTCTTT
CASSPGPGHGTEAFF
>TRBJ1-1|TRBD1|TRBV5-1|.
TGCGCCAGCAGCTCAGGACAGGGGAACACTGAAGCTTTCTTT
CASSSGQGNTEAFF
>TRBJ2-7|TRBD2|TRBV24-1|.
TGTGCCACCAGTGATGGACTAGCGGGGGGCGAGCAGTACTTC
CATSDGLAGGEQYF
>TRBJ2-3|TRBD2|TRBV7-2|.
TGTGCCAGCAGTCCCGGGACTAGCGGGGCCCGCAGCACAGATACGCAGTATTTT
CASSPGTSGARSTDTQYF
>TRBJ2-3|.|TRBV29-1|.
TGCAGCGTGAGGGTTTACCCAACTCGGTCTAGCACAGATACGCAGTATTTT
CSVRVYPTRSSTDTQYF
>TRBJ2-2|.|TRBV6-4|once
TGTGCCAGCAGTGAAGTAGCGAACACCGGGGAGCTGTTTTTT
CASSEVANTGELFF
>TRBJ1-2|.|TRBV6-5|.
TGTGCCAGCAGTCAGACTGAAAACAACTATGGCTACACCTTC
CASSQTENNYGYTF
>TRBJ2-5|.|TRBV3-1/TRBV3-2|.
TGTGCCAGCAGCCAAGTTGAGGCAGCGGGCCAGTACTTC
CASSQVEAAGQYF
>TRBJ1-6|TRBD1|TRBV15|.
TGTGCCACCAGCAGAGCCTCGGGACAGCTCTATAATTCACCCCTCCACTTT
CATSRASGQLYNSPLHF
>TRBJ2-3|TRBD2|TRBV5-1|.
TGCGCCAGCCGTAGCGGGGGATATAGCACAGATACGCAGTATTTT
CASRSGGYSTDTQYF
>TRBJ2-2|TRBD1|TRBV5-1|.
TGCGCCAGCAGCTTGTCGGTGGGGACAGGGTTCACCGGGGAGCTGTTTTTT
CASSLSVGTGFTGELFF
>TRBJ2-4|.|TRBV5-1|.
TGCGCCAGCAGCCCGCAGGGGCGAGAAAACATTCAGTACTTC
CASSPQGRENIQYF
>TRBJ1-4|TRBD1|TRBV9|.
TGTGCCAGCAGCGTCCGAGGGACAGCTCATTCAACTAATGAAAAACTGTTTTTT
CASSVRGTAHSTNEKLFF
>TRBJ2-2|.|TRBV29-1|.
TGCAGCGTTGAAATGGGGGCTACATCCGGGGAGCTGTTTTTT
CSVEMGATSGELFF
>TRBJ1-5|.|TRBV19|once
TGTGCCAGTAGTATAGCCCCCATGGGGACAACTAGCAATCAGCCCCAGCATTTT
CASSIAPMGTTSNQPQHF
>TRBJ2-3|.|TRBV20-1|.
TGCAGTGCTAGTCTGGATACGCAGTATTTT
CSASLDTQYF
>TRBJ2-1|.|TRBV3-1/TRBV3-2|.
TGTGCCAGCAGCGAACATATTACGCGGGGGCTCGGTGAGTTCTTC
CASSEHITRGLGEFF
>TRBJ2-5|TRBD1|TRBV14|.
TGTGCCAGCAGCCAGAACACAGGGGGAGAGACCCAGTACTTC
CASSQNTGGETQYF
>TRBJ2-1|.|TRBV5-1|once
TGCGCCAGCAGCCCCTCGGGTAGTGGAAATGAGCAGTTCTTC
CASSPSGSGNEQFF
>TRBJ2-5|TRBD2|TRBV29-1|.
TGCAGCGTTCTCGGCGGGGGGGTAAAAGAGACCCAGTACTTC
CSVLGGGVKETQYF
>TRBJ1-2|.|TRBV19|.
TGTGCCAGTAGTATTGTAGGGGCCGACTATGGCTACACCTTC
CASSIVGADYGYTF
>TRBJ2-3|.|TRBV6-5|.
TGTGCCAGCCTAGGGGGGGGGACAGATACGCAGTATTTT
CASLGGGTDTQYF
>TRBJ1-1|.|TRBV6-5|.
TGTGCCAGCACGGCACAGCCGAACACTGAAGCTTTCTTT
CASTAQPNTEAFF
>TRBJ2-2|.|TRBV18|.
TGTGCCAGCTCCCCGCAACGGTTCCCAAGGGCAGCCGGGGAGCTGTTTTTT
CASSPQRFPRAAGELFF
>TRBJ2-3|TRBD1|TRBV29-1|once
TGCAGCGTTAGGGGACAGGGGGTTAGCACAGATACGCAGTATTTT
CSVRGQGVSTDTQYF
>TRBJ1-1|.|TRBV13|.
TGTGCCAGCAGCCTTCCCATAAACACTGAAGCTTTCTTT
CASSLPINTEAFF
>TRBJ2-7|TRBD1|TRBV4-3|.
TGCGCCAGCAGCCGCGGACAGGGGCGGAACTACGAGCAGTACTTC
CASSRGQGRNYEQYF
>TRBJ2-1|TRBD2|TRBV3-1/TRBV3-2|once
TGTGCCAGCAGCCCGACCTGGGGCGGGGGGCTACGTGGTGAGCAGTTCTTC
CASSPTWGGGLRGEQFF